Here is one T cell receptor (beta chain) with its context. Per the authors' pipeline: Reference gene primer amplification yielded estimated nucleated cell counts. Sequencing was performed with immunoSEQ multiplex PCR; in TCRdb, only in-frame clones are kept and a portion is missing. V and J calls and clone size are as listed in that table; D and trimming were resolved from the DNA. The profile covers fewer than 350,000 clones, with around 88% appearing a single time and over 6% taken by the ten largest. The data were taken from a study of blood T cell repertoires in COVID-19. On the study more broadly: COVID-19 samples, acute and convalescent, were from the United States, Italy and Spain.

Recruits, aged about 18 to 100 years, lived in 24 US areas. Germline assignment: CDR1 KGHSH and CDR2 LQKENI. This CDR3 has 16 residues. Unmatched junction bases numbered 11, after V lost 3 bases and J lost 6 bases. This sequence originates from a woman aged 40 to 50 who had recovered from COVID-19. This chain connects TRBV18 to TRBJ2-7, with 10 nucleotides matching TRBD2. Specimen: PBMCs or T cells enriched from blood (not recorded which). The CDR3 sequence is CASSPQSGRASGEQYF. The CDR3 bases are TGTGCCAGCTCACCTCAGAGCGGGAGGGCTTCTGGCGAGCAGTACTTC.